This T cell receptor (beta chain) was recorded in a study of cytomegalovirus exposure and HLA in healthy donors. The V gene lost 2 bases and the J gene lost 4 bases, with 15 bases spanning the gap. The CDR3 contains 15 residues. CDR1 and CDR2 from the germline V gene are SGHAT and FQNNGV. The PCR employed 60 Vbeta primers together with 13 Jbeta primers. TCRdb's table, derived via immunoSEQ multiplex PCR, lists solely in-frame clones and lacks some. Here the sample spans approximately 140,000 clones, 60% to 85% being singletons. Sequenced input: PBMCs. The receptor's source is a woman in her forties in good health and CMV-seropositive. The V gene is TRBV11-2, the J gene TRBJ2-7, with D maybe TRBD2 (6 bases). The CDR3 nucleotides are TGTGCCAGCAGCTTATTGGGCGGGGACGAATACGAGCAGTACTTC. It codes for CASSLLGGDEYEQYF.